This entry describes one TCR beta chain. Its antigen is not known. TCRdb re-called the reads with MiXCR, one entry per CDR3 protein. The table shows around 230,000 distinct CDR3 sequences, with 6.5% occurring only once. The sample belongs to a study of T cell repertoires in cytomegalovirus infection. Study results and limitations: CMV-specific TCR beta clonotypes restricted by HLA-C dominated the ex vivo response.

The CDR3 is made up of 16 amino acids. Germline V gives CDR1 DFQATT, CDR2 SNEGSKA (reference sequence). V was pared by 3 bases and J by 1 base, with 11 bases of the junction left unmatched. The source of this sequence is a human donor in good health (CMV status not recorded). Some clones in this sample may be carry-over from other donors' samples. The sample comprised PBMCs. This sequence joins TRBV20-1 and TRBJ2-5; 7 bases are shared with TRBD1. CDR3 DNA: TGCAGTGCTAGCGATATCGACAGGGAAGGCCAAGAGACCCAGTACTTC. It codes for CSASDIDREGQETQYF.